This note documents a single T cell receptor (beta chain) sequence. This entry belongs to a study of blood T cell repertoires in COVID-19. Study-level background: Sources were T cells, B-cell-depleted T cells, or PBMCs; the material itself was cDNA or gDNA.

Germline V CDR1 and CDR2: KGHSH, LQKENI. Trimming at V came to 6 bases and at J to 3 bases, leaving 9 bases not matched to a gene. CDR3 length equals 15 residues. Profiling relied on immunoSEQ multiplex PCR, and the TCRdb table lists in-frame clones only, not all of them. Of more than 250,000 clones in the sample, over 75% were seen once. Source material: peripheral blood. The clonotype originates from a man between 45 and 60 years old with active or convalescent COVID-19. V is TRBV18 and J is TRBJ2-5; 8 nucleotides match TRBD1. The CDR3 loop is CASSPARTGKETQYF. CDR3 DNA sequence: TGTGCCAGCTCGCCCGCCCGGACAGGGAAAGAGACCCAGTACTTC.